A selection of T cell receptor beta chains follows, all from one sample in a study of T cells in Graves' hyperthyroidism and ophthalmopathy. TCRdb reprocessed the multiplex PCR reads via MiXCR and lists one record per CDR3 protein. The top ten clones hold approximately 30% of a sample with 490,000 or so distinct CDR3 sequences, about 16% of them seen once. The sample comprised blood. These TCRs come from a woman aged 30 to 39 with Graves' ophthalmopathy. Each CDR3 is given with its conserved first and last residue. The D gene is left open where the match is weak. Clone size is given for some rows only: seen once, a few or many times, or a class if the clone is expanded.

D,J,size,V,DNA,CDR3
NA,TRBJ2-7,few,TRBV29-1,TGCAGCGTTGAAGACAGGGAATACTACGAGCAGTACTTC,CSVEDREYYEQYF
NA,TRBJ1-5,NA,TRBV28,TGTGCCAGCAGTTGGGACCAACTGGGTTCAAATCAGCCCCAGCATTTT,CASSWDQLGSNQPQHF
NA,TRBJ2-2,few,TRBV19,TGTGCCAGTAACTGGCGAGTGAACACCGGGGAGCTGTTTTTT,CASNWRVNTGELFF
NA,TRBJ2-7,many,TRBV11-2,TGTGCCAGCAGCTCGCGACTAGTTACCCACGAGCAGTACTTC,CASSSRLVTHEQYF
NA,TRBJ1-4,NA,TRBV28,TGTGCCAGCAGTTTAATAGGGGAGGAAAAACTGTTTTTT,CASSLIGEEKLFF
NA,TRBJ2-3,many,TRBV3-1,TGTGCCAGCAGCCCCAGTTACGCAGATACGCAGTATTTT,CASSPSYADTQYF
NA,TRBJ2-5,NA,TRBV7-2,TGTGCCAGCAGCGCCCAGGGATGGCAGACCCAGTACTTC,CASSAQGWQTQYF
NA,TRBJ1-1,many,TRBV20-1,TGCAGTGCCGTCCCGGGATCAGGAGGGAACACTGAAGCTTTCTTT,CSAVPGSGGNTEAFF
NA,TRBJ1-1,few,TRBV9,TGTGCCAGCAGCGGTGTAGGGAACACTGAAGCTTTCTTT,CASSGVGNTEAFF
TRBD2,TRBJ2-5,many,TRBV7-2,TGTGCCAGCAGCTTAGAACTAGCGGGCGAGACCCAGTACTTC,CASSLELAGETQYF
NA,TRBJ2-6,few,TRBV4-2,TGTGCCAGCAGCCAAGAGAGGGGCTCTGGGGCCAACGTCCTGACTTTC,CASSQERGSGANVLTF
NA,TRBJ2-1,many,TRBV5-1,TGCGCCAGCAGCTTGGCTGGTAGCGGCTCCTACAATGAGCAGTTCTTC,CASSLAGSGSYNEQFF
NA,TRBJ2-2,NA,TRBV19,TGTGCCAGTAGTATCCAGCCAATCACCGGGGAGCTGTTTTTT,CASSIQPITGELFF
TRBD1,TRBJ2-2,few,TRBV27,TGTGCCAGCAGTCCGACAGGGCTTGCCGGGGAGCTGTTTTTT,CASSPTGLAGELFF
NA,TRBJ2-2,many,TRBV9,TGTGCCAGCAGCGTAGGGAGTGCCGGGGAGCTGTTTTTT,CASSVGSAGELFF
NA,TRBJ1-4,NA,TRBV18,TGTGCCAGCTCACCTGGCAGGGGCCGAGAAAAACTGTTTTTT,CASSPGRGREKLFF
NA,TRBJ2-5,few,TRBV13,TGTGCCAGCAGCTCCACTTTTGAGACCCAGTACTTC,CASSSTFETQYF
TRBD1,TRBJ2-5,few,TRBV12-3/TRBV12-4,TGTGCCGGCAGGCCCACAGGGGTAGAGACCCAGTACTTC,CAGRPTGVETQYF
NA,TRBJ2-5,many,TRBV29-1,TGCAGCGCCCTTGTGGGGAGTGGAGAGACCCAGTACTTC,CSALVGSGETQYF
TRBD1,TRBJ2-7,few,TRBV6-1,TGTGCCAGCAGTGAAGCCGGGGGACAGGTGACCTACGAGCAGTACTTC,CASSEAGGQVTYEQYF
TRBD1,TRBJ2-5,many,TRBV13,TGTGCCAGCAGCTTTAGCCCGGGACAGGGGAGAGAGACCCAGTACTTC,CASSFSPGQGRETQYF
TRBD2,TRBJ2-5,NA,TRBV20-1,TGCAGTGCTACCAGGACTAGCGAGTACCAAGAGACCCAGTACTTC,CSATRTSEYQETQYF